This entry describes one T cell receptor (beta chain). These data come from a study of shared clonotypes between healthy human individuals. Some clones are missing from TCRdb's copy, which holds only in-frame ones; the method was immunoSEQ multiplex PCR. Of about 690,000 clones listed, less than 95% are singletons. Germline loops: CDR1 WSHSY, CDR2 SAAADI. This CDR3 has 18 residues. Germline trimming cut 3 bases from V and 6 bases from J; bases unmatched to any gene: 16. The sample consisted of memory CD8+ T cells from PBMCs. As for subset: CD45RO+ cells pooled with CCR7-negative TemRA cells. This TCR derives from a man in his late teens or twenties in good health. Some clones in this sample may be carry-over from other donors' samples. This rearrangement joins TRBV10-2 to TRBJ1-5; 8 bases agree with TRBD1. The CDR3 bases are TGCGCCAGCAGTGACATCGGGACAGGCGTCTTTCTCGGTCAGCCCCAGCATTTT. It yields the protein CASSDIGTGVFLGQPQHF.